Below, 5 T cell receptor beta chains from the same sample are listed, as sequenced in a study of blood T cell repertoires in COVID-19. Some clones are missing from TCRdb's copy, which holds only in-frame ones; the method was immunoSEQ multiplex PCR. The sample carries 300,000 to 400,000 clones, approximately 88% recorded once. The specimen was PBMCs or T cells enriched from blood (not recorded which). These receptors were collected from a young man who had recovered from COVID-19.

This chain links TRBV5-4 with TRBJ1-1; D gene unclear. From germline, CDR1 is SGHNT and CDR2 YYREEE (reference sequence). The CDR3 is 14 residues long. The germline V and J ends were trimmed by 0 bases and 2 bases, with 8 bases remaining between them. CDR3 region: CASSLENFNTEAFF. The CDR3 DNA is TGTGCCAGCAGCTTGGAAAACTTCAACACTGAAGCTTTCTTT.

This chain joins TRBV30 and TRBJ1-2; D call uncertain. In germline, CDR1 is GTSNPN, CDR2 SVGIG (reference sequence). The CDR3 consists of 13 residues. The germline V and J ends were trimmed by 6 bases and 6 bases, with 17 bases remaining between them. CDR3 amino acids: CACRHEDRDGYTF. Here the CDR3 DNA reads TGTGCCTGCCGCCATGAGGATCGGGATGGCTACACCTTC.

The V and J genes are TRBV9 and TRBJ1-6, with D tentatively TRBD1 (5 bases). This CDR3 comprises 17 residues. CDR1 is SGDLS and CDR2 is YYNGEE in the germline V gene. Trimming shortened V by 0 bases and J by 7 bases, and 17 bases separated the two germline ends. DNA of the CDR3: TGTGCCAGCAGCGTAGATATTTCGGGCAGGGTCAATTCACCCCTCCACTTT. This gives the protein CASSVDISGRVNSPLHF.

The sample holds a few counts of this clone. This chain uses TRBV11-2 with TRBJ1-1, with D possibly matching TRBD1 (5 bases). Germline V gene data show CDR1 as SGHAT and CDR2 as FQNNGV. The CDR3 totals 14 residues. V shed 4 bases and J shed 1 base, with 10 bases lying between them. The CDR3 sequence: CASSSAQGNTEAFF. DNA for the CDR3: TGTGCCAGCAGCTCAGCCCAGGGGAACACTGAAGCTTTCTTT.

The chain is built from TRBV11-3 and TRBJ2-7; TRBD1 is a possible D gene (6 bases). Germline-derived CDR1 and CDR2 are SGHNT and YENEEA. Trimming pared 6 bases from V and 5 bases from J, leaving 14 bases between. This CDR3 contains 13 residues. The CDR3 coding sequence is TGTGCCAGCAGTACAGGGTCCGGAAACGAGCAGTACTTC. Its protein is CASSTGSGNEQYF.